Listed below are T cell receptor beta chains from one sample, sequenced in a study of OX40 agonist ivuxolimab in advanced cancers. Profiled with immunoSEQ multiplex PCR; TCRdb holds only in-frame clones, not every one. The sample contains around 30,000 clones, 90% to 95% of which appear only once. Sequenced here: CD4+ or CD8+ T cells sorted from blood, sampled in a trial of the OX40 agonist ivuxolimab. The source is an adult with an advanced solid tumor such as melanoma, head and neck, liver or kidney cancer. Each CDR3 is given without its conserved first and last residue. Each record gives: CDR3 length, V gene, CDR3 protein.

len: 12
v_gene: TRBV6-5
CDR3aa: ASNLDSLNTEAF

len: 10
v_gene: TRBV30
CDR3aa: AWSPEGNTIY

len: 17
v_gene: TRBV28
CDR3aa: ASSTPGLGPTSSYNEQF

len: 9
v_gene: TRBV6-1
CDR3aa: ASGAGGEAF

len: 12
v_gene: TRBV28
CDR3aa: ASSLASGSYEQY

len: 13
v_gene: TRBV9
CDR3aa: ASSVGQSLDQPQH

len: 9
v_gene: TRBV5-4
CDR3aa: ASSLGGEQY

len: 15
v_gene: TRBV7-6
CDR3aa: ASSLAQAGGFNNEQF

len: 13
v_gene: TRBV19
CDR3aa: ASSIRPAGVHEQY

len: 14
v_gene: TRBV28
CDR3aa: ASSPPSGGLNYEQY

len: 11
v_gene: TRBV27
CDR3aa: ASTTRPNQPQH

len: 14
v_gene: TRBV13
CDR3aa: ASSSRLAGEAGELF

len: 10
v_gene: TRBV6-5
CDR3aa: ASSPGYTEAF

len: 12
v_gene: TRBV13
CDR3aa: ASSLLGDAGELF

len: 12
v_gene: TRBV10-1
CDR3aa: ASSEVGFTDTQY

len: 15
v_gene: TRBV28
CDR3aa: ASRLPGLAGIQDTQY

len: 13
v_gene: TRBV19
CDR3aa: ARRTEISGANVLT

len: 13
v_gene: TRBV12-5
CDR3aa: ASGLGRKGNQPQH

len: 13
v_gene: TRBV6-5
CDR3aa: ASSAGLSSYNEQF

len: 8
v_gene: TRBV29-1
CDR3aa: SADWGGAF

len: 13
v_gene: TRBV27
CDR3aa: ASSFTPTLGNEQF

len: 12
v_gene: TRBV5-1
CDR3aa: ASSWETSSYEQY

len: 13
v_gene: TRBV9
CDR3aa: ASSVVGIAADTQY

len: 13
v_gene: TRBV7-8
CDR3aa: ASSHIPEGQETQY

len: 13
v_gene: TRBV19
CDR3aa: ASSIWDRGDSPLH

len: 13
v_gene: TRBV30
CDR3aa: AWSGPTGGGEKLF

len: 10
v_gene: TRBV30
CDR3aa: AWSGTGDGYT

len: 12
v_gene: TRBV28
CDR3aa: AIRDFRNTGELF

len: 14
v_gene: TRBV6-5
CDR3aa: ASSYSAGDTSYEQY

len: 12
v_gene: TRBV28
CDR3aa: ASSLLAGNTEAF

len: 10
v_gene: TRBV7-6
CDR3aa: ASSPREDTQY

len: 14
v_gene: TRBV18
CDR3aa: ASSPPPPSSGNTIY

len: 15
v_gene: TRBV21-1
CDR3aa: ASTIGGSPSITYGYT

len: 11
v_gene: TRBV9
CDR3aa: ASSVAGSSPLH

len: 13
v_gene: TRBV7-2
CDR3aa: ASSLDTGALAEQY

len: 12
v_gene: TRBV5-6
CDR3aa: ASSPRTNRYEQY

len: 11
v_gene: TRBV2
CDR3aa: ASSPLQGDTQY

len: 11
v_gene: TRBV4-1
CDR3aa: ASSLGRGNGYT

len: 12
v_gene: TRBV6-1
CDR3aa: ASSEQGSGNTIY

len: 12
v_gene: TRBV10-3
CDR3aa: ANPERQGANEQF

len: 11
v_gene: TRBV2
CDR3aa: ASSEWQGNEQF